The source of this T cell receptor beta chain is a study of TIL therapy for anti-PD-1-resistant metastatic lung cancer. Time point here: pre-treatment sample, taken before nivolumab and TIL therapy. The libraries were made with immunoSEQ v3. The method was immunoSEQ multiplex PCR; TCRdb's version includes in-frame clones alone and lacks a portion of them. This table holds about 52,000 clones, 79% found once. The CDR3 has 14 residues. Germline-derived CDR1 and CDR2 are LNHDA and SQIVND (reference sequence). Trimming removed 3 bases from V and 2 bases from J, with 11 bases in between. This receptor was taken from a woman aged 30 to 85 with non-small cell lung cancer. The chain employs TRBV19 and TRBJ2-7; D possibly matches TRBD1 or TRBD2 (6 bases each). Sequencing used blood, obtained at baseline. The CDR3, as DNA: TGTGCCAGTAGTATTTCTAGGGGGGCCTACGAGCAGTACTTC. The encoded protein is CASSISRGAYEQYF.